This TCR beta chain appears in the sequencing data of a study of early T cells in non-severe SARS-CoV-2 infection. Individual cDNA molecules each received unique molecular identifiers attached to them. TCRdb called the 5' RACE reads again in MiXCR, with one record for every CDR3 protein. Counted here are 30,000 to 35,000 distinct CDR3 sequences, 5.5% to 7.5% occurring once; the ten biggest clones make up roughly 7.5%. This clonotype appeared many times. CDR3 length: 12 amino acids. The germline V gene encodes CDR1 MNHNS and CDR2 SASEGT. Trimming pared 8 bases from V and 0 bases from J, leaving 7 bases between.

The TCR sequence derives from an adult who was a healthcare worker with PCR-confirmed SARS-CoV-2 infection or an uninfected control (not recorded which). Sample: whole blood. The V gene is TRBV6-1, the J gene TRBJ2-5; no reliable D call. CDR3 amino acids: CASCQNQETQYF. In nucleotides, the CDR3 is TGTGCCAGCTGTCAGAACCAAGAGACCCAGTACTTC.